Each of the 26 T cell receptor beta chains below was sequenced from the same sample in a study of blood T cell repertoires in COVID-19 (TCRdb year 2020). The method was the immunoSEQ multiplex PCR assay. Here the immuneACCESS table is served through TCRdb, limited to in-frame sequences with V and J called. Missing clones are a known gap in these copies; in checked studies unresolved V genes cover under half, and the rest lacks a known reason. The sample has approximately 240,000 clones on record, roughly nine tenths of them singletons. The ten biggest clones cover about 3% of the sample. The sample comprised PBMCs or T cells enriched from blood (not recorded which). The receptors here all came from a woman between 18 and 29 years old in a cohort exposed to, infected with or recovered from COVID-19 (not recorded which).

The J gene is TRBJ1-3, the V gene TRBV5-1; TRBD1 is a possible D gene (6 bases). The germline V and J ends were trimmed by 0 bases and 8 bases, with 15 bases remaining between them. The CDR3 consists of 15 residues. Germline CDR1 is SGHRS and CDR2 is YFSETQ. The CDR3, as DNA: TGCGCCAGCAGCTTGGACAGGGCGTCGATGGACACCATATATTTT. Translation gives CASSLDRASMDTIYF.

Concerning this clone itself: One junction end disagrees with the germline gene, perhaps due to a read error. This CDR3 is CASSLSGSGGETQYF. CDR3 nucleotide sequence: TGTGCTAGCAGCCTTAGCGGGAGCGGGGGGGAGACCCAGTACTTC. This rearrangement joins TRBV7-7 to TRBJ2-5; 9 bases agree with TRBD2. The CDR3 extends over 15 amino acids. CDR1 is SSHAT, CDR2 FNYEAQ, per germline (reference sequence).

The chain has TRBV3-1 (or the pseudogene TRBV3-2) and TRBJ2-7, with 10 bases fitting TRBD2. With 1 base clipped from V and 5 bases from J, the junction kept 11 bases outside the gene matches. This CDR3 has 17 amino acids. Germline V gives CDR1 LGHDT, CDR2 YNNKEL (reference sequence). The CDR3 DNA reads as TGTGCCAGCAGCCAAGCTATGACGAGCGGGGGGGACGACGAGCAGTACTTC. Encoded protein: CASSQAMTSGGDDEQYF.

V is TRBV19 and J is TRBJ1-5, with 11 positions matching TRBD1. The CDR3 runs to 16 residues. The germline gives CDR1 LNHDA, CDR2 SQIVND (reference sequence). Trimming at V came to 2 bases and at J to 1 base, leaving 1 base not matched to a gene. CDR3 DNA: TGTGCCAGTAGTATACGGGACAGGGGGAGCAATCAGCCCCAGCATTTT. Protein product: CASSIRDRGSNQPQHF. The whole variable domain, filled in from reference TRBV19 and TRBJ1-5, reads DGGITQSPKYLFRKEGQNVTLSCEQNLNHDAMYWYRQDPGQGLRLIYYSQIVNDFQKGDIAEGYSVSREKKESFPLTVTSAQKNPTAFYLCASSIRDRGSNQPQHFGDGTRLSIL.

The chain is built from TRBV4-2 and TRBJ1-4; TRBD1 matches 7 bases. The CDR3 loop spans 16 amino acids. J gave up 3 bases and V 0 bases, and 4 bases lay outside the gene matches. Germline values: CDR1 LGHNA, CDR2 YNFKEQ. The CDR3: CASSQDGGTANEKLFF. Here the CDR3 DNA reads TGTGCCAGCAGCCAAGATGGCGGGACAGCTAATGAAAAACTGTTTTTT.

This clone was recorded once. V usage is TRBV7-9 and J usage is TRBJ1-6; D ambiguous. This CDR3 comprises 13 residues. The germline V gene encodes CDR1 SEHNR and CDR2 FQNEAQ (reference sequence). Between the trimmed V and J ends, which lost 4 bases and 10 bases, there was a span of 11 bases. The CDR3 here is CASSSLTRSPLHF. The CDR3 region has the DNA TGTGCCAGCAGCTCCCTTACTAGATCACCCCTCCACTTT.

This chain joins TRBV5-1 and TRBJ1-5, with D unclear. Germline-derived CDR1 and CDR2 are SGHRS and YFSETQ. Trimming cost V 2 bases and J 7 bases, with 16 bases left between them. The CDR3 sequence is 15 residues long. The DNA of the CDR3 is TGCGCCAGCAGCTTTGGACTTACCCCGGGACAGCCCCAGCATTTT. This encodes CASSFGLTPGQPQHF.

Written as DNA, the CDR3 is TGTGCCAGCTCACCCTATTTTGACAGGGGGTCTGGCTACACCTTC. The encoded protein is CASSPYFDRGSGYTF. V and J are TRBV18 and TRBJ1-2, with 9 bases aligning to TRBD1. Germline V gene lookup returns CDR1 KGHSH and CDR2 LQKENI. V was pared by 3 bases and J by 7 bases, with 9 bases of the junction left unmatched. This CDR3 spans 15 amino acids.

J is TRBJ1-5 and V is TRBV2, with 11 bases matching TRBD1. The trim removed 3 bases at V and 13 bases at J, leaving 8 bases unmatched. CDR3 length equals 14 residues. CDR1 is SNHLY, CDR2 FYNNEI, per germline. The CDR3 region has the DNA TGTGCCAGCAGTGAGGGGACAGGGGGTGGTTTACAGCATTTT. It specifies CASSEGTGGGLQHF.

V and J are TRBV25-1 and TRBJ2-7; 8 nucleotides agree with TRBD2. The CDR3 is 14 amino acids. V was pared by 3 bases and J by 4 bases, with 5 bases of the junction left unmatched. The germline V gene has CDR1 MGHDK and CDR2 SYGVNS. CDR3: CASSEGAGVYEQYF. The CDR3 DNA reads TGTGCCAGCAGTGAGGGAGCGGGAGTATACGAGCAGTACTTC.

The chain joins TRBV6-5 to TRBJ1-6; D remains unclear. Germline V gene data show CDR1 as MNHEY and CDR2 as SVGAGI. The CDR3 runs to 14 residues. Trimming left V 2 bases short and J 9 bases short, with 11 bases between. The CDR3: CASSYGDGLSPLHF. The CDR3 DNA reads TGTGCCAGCAGTTACGGCGATGGGCTTTCACCCCTCCACTTT.

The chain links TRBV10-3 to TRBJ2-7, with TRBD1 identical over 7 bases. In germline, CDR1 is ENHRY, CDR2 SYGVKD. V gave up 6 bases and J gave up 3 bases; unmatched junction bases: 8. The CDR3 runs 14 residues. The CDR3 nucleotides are TGTGCCATCAGAGAAACCTGGGACAGCTACGAGCAGTACTTC. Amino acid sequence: CAIRETWDSYEQYF.

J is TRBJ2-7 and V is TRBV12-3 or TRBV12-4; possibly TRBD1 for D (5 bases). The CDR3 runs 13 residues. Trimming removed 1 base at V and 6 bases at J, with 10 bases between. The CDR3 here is CASSLGGGGEQYF. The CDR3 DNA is TGTGCCAGCAGTTTAGGGGGCGGTGGCGAGCAGTACTTC.

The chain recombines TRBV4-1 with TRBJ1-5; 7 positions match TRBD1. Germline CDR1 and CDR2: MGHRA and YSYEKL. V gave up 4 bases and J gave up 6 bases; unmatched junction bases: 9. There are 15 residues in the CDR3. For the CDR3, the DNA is TGCGCCAGCAGCCCGGGACAGCCTAACCCTCAGCCCCAGCATTTT. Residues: CASSPGQPNPQPQHF.

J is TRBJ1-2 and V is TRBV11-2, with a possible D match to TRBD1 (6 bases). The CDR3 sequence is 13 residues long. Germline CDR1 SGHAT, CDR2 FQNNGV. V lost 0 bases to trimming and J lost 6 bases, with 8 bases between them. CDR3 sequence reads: CASSLEGTNGYTF. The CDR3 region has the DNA TGTGCCAGCAGCTTAGAAGGGACAAATGGCTACACCTTC.

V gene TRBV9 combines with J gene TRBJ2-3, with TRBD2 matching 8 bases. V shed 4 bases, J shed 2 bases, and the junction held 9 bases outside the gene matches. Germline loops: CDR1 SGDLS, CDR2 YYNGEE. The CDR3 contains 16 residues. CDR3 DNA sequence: TGTGCCAGCAGCACTGGGGATAGCGGGGCCACAGATACGCAGTATTTT. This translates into CASSTGDSGATDTQYF.

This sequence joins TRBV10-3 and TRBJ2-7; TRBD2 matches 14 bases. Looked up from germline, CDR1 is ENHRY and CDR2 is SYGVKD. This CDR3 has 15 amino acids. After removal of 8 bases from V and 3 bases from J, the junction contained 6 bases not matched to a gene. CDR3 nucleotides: TGTGCCATCGGACGGGGACTAGCGGGGGACTACGAGCAGTACTTC. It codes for CAIGRGLAGDYEQYF.

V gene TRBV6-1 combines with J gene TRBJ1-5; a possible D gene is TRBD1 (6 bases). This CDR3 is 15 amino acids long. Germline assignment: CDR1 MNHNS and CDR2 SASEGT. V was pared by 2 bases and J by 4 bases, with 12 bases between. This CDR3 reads CASSEYRVGNQPQHF. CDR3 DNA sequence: TGTGCCAGCAGTGAATACAGGGTAGGAAATCAGCCCCAGCATTTT.

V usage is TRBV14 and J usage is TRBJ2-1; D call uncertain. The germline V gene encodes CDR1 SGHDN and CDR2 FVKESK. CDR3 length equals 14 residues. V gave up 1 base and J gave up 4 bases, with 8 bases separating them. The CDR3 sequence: CASSQVSGYNEQFF. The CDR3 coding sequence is TGTGCCAGCAGCCAAGTGTCCGGGTACAATGAGCAGTTCTTC.

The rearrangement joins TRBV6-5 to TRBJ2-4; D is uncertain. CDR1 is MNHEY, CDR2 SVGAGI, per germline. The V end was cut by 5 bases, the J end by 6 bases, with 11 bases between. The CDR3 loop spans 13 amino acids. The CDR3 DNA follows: TGTGCCAGCAGTCCCCGCGGTTCAAACATTCAGTACTTC. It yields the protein CASSPRGSNIQYF.

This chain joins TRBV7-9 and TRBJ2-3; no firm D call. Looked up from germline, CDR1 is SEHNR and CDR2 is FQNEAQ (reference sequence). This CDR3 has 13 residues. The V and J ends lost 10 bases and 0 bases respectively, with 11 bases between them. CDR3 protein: CATRVTSTDTQYF. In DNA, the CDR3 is TGTGCCACCCGGGTAACTAGCACAGATACGCAGTATTTT.

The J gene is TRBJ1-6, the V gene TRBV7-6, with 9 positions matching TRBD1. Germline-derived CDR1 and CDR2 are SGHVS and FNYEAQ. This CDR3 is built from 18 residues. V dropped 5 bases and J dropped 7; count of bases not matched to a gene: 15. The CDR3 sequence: CASSLREDRGGRNSPLHF. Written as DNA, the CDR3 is TGTGCCAGCAGCCTAAGGGAGGACAGGGGAGGCCGAAATTCACCCCTCCACTTT.

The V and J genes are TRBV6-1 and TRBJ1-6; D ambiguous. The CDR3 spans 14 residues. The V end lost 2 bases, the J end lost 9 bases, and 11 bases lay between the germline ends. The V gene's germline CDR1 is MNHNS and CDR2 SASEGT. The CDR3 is CASSEPGIGSPLHF. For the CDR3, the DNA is TGTGCCAGCAGTGAACCGGGAATCGGTTCACCCCTCCACTTT.

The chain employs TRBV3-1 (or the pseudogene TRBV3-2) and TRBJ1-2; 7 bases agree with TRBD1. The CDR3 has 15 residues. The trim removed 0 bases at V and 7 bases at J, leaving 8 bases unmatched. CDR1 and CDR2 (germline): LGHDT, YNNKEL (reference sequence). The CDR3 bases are TGTGCCAGCAGCCAAGATAGGACGACAGGGAGTGGCTACACCTTC. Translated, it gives CASSQDRTTGSGYTF.

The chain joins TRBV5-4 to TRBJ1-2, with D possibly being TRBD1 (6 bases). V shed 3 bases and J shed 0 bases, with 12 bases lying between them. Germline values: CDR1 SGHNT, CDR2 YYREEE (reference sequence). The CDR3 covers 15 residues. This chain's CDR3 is CASSSRGATNYGYTF. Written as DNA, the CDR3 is TGTGCCAGCAGCTCCCGGGGGGCCACTAACTATGGCTACACCTTC.

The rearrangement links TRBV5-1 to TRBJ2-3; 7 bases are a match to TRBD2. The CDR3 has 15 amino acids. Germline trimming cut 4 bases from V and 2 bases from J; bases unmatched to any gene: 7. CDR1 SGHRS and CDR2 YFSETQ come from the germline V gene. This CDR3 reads CASSPGTTPTDTQYF. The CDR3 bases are TGCGCCAGCAGCCCCGGGACTACCCCCACAGATACGCAGTATTTT.